This T cell receptor beta chain emerged from a study of CD8+ T cells in alopecia areata (dated by TCRdb to the late 2010s). Broadly, across the study: The treated patients took part in an open-label pilot trial in which moderate-to-severe alopecia areata was treated with oral tofacitinib at 5 to 10 mg twice daily. Tofacitinib was administered for 6 to 18 months, and 6 months of follow-up off drug were then conducted to assess delayed response and recurrence. The SALT score, which quantifies the percentage of affected scalp surface area, was used to measure disease severity in treated patients. High-throughput TCRbeta sequencing was used to examine T cell clonal expansion in alopecia areata in both the C3H/HeJ mouse model and human patients. Human TCRbeta sequencing covered scalp tissue and sorted CD4+ and CD8+ peripheral blood T cells from patchy and totalis/universalis alopecia areata patients and healthy controls. Biopsies were taken from tofacitinib-treated patients at baseline and again at 4 and 24 weeks into treatment, and several of those patients also had a later scalp biopsy. Clonality in the scalp was compared among normal scalp (n=4), patchy alopecia areata scalp (n=8), and alopecia totalis/universalis scalp (n=8). RNA was obtained with the PAXgene miRNA kit for fixed scalp, the miRNeasy kit for PBMCs, and the RNeasy kit for mouse skin. TCRbeta CDR3 regions were amplified by immunoSEQ multiplex PCR with 35 Vbeta forward and 13 Jbeta reverse primers. Overall study results and their limits: Many expanded lesional clones persisted in scalp and blood during tofacitinib treatment, which may partly explain relapse after stopping treatment. Unlike mouse skin, which is dominated by gammadelta T cells, normal human skin has resident alphabeta T cells that are also sequenced, and this complicates analysis of the scalp TCR repertoire. Lesional scalp, especially in alopecia totalis/universalis, showed higher clonality and more expanded CD8+ clones than normal scalp, suggesting antigenic drive. Scalp clonality and the number of expanded CD8+ clones among the top 100 scalp clones were significantly decreased by tofacitinib. Because the treated cohort was small and included a single nonresponder, larger studies are needed to assess links between baseline CD8+ expansion and response. Shared TCR sequences between patients were less evident than in mice, which may be partly attributable to HLA diversity in the patient population.

For this clone: The target of this receptor is not known. No per-base quality is available; no much larger clone lies one base away.

From V the trimming removes 0 bases and from J it removes 6 bases, while the gene matches leave 2 bases of the junction unaccounted for. Per the germline V gene, SGHDT is the CDR1 and YYEEEE is the CDR2. The CDR3 starts with the cysteine, ends with the phenylalanine, and has 14 residues. This entry keeps only the CDR3 DNA: 42 bases, framed from base 1. Library preparation employed the immunoSEQ multiplex PCR assay. For TCR sequencing, RNA was extracted from every sample and reverse transcribed into cDNA to serve as template. SuperScript III was used to make first-strand cDNA, primed with a 2:1 mix of oligo-dT and random hexamers. A synthetic immune receptor repertoire was used to assess amplification bias, and residual bias was removed computationally. In the source study's methods: After raw reads were preprocessed to remove errors, the CDR3 was defined following IMGT conventions as running from the conserved cysteine to phenylalanine. Clonality was calculated as 1 minus Shannon entropy normalized by log2 of the number of productive unique TCRs. CD4 or CD8 identity of scalp clones was inferred by cross-referencing scalp TCRbeta sequences with sorted blood CD4 and CD8 repertoires. In its TCRdb copy, this immuneACCESS table keeps in-frame sequences only and misses some clones. Where compared with another copy, unresolved V genes explain less than half of these, and the others have no known cause. The DNA gave D and trimming, while V, J and clone size come from that table. In all, the sample holds a few hundred thousand clones, and roughly two fifths of those were seen once. 0.48% of the sample goes to the ten largest clones.

Read against the paper, the sample's treatment or condition label means: oral pan-JAK inhibitor, 5-10 mg twice daily. Lesional scalp punch biopsies and peripheral blood were collected from alopecia areata patients. PBMCs were isolated by density centrifugation and stained for CD3, CD4 and CD8, after which CD4+ and CD8+ T cells were sorted on a FACSAria. This specimen consisted of CD4+ T cells sorted from blood, obtained at roughly week 30, from a patient treated with tofacitinib. The chain is encoded by TRBV5-6 joined to TRBJ2-1, and 8 bases in between align with TRBD2. This TCR was sampled from a human donor with alopecia areata. This receptor carries the CDR3 CASSLASGRNEQFF. At the DNA level, the sequence is TGTGCCAGCAGCTTGGCTAGCGGGCGCAATGAGCAGTTCTTC.